This TCR beta chain emerged from a study of shared clonotypes between healthy human individuals. Study details: Sampling drew on donors who were a couple of women and three men aged 18 to 49.

Data came from immunoSEQ multiplex PCR; TCRdb stores just in-frame clones and leaves some out. The sample includes some 2,400,000 clones, approximately 94% of them seen just once. The CDR3 extends over 13 amino acids. Trimming removed 1 base at V and 1 base at J, with 4 bases between. CDR1 is SGHTA, CDR2 FQGTGA, per germline. This TCR was recovered from a man aged 18-30 years in good health. This rearrangement joins TRBV7-3 to TRBJ2-5, with no clear D. The sample taken for sequencing was naive CD4+ T cells sorted from blood. Stated subset: CD45RA+ positively selected. CDR3 nucleotide sequence: TGTGCCAGCAGCTTAAACCCCCAAGAGACCCAGTACTTC. This sequence encodes CASSLNPQETQYF.